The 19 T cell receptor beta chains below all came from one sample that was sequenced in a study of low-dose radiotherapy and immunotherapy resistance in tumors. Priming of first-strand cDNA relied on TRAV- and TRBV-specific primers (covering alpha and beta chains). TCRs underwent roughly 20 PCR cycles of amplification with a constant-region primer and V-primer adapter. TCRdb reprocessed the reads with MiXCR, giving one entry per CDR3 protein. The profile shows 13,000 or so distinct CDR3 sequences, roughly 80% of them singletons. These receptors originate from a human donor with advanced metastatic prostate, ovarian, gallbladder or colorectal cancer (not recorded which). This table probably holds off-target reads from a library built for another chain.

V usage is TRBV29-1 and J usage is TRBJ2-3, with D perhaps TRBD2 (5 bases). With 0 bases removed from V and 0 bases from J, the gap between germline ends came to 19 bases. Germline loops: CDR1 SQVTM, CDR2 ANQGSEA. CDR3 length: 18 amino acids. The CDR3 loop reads CSVEDGSGPNPSTDTQYF. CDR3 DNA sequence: TGCAGCGTTGAAGATGGAAGCGGACCCAACCCTAGCACAGATACGCAGTATTTT.

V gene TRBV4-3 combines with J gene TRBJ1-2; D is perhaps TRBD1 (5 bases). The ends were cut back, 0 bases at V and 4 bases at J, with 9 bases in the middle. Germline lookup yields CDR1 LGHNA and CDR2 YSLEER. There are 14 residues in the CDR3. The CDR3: CASSQEGTVYGYTF. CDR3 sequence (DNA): TGCGCCAGCAGCCAAGAGGGGACGGTCTATGGCTACACCTTC.

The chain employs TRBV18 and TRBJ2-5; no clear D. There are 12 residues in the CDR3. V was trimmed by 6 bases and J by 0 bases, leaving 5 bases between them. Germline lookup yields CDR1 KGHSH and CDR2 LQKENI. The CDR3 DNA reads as TGTGCCAGCTCGGGGAACCAAGAGACCCAGTACTTC. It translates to CASSGNQETQYF.

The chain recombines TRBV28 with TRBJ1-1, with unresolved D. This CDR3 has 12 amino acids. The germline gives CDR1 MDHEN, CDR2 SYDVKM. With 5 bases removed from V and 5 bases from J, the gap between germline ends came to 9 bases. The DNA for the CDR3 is TGTGCCAGCAGTGAGCGCCGGACTGAAGCTTTCTTT. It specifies CASSERRTEAFF.

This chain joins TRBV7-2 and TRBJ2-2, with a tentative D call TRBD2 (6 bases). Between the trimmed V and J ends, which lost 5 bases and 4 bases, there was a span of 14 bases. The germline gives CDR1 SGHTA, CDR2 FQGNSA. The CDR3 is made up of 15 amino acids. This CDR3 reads CASSRAGFGTGELFF. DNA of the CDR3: TGTGCCAGCAGCCGGGCGGGGTTTGGCACCGGGGAGCTGTTTTTT.

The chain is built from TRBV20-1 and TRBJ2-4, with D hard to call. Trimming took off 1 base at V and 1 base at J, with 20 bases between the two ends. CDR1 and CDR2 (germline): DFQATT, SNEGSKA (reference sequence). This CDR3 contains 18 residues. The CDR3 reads CSARAQEFVEVAKNIQYF. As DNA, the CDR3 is TGCAGTGCTAGAGCCCAGGAGTTCGTAGAAGTGGCCAAAAACATTCAGTACTTC.

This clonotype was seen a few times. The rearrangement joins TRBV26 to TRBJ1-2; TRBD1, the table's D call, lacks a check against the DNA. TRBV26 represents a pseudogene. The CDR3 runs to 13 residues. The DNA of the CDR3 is TGTGGTTCCAGGGGGAAAGCTAACTATGGCTACACCTTC. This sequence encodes CGSRGKANYGYTF.

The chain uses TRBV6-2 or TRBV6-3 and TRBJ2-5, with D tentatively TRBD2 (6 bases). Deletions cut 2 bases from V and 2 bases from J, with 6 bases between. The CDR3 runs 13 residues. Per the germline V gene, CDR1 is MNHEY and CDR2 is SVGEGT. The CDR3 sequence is CASSYAGQETQYF. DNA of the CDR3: TGTGCCAGCAGTTACGCGGGACAAGAGACCCAGTACTTC.

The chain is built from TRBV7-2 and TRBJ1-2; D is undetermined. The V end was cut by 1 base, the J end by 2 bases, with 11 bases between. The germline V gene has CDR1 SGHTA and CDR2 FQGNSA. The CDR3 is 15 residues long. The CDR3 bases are TGTGCCAGCAGCTTAGGGGGTCCCAAGAACTATGGCTACACCTTC. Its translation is CASSLGGPKNYGYTF.

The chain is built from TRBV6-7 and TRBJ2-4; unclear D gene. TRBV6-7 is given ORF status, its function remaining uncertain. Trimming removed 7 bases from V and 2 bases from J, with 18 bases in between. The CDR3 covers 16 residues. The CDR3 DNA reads TGTGCCAGCACCCCTCGGAAAGGGATAACCAAAAACATTCAGTACTTC. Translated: CASTPRKGITKNIQYF.

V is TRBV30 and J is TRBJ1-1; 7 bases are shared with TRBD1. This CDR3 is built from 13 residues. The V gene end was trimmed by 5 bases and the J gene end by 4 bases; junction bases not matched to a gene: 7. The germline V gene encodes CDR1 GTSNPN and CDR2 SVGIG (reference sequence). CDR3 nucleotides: TGTGCCTGGTGCCGACAGGGCGGCACTGAAGCTTTCTTT. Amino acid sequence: CAWCRQGGTEAFF. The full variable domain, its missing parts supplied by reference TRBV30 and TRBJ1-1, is SQTIHQWPATLVQPVGSPLSLECTVEGTSNPNLYWYRQAAGRGLQLLFYSVGIGQISSEVPQNLSASRPQDRQFILSSKKLLLSDSGFYLCAWCRQGGTEAFFGQGTRLTVV.

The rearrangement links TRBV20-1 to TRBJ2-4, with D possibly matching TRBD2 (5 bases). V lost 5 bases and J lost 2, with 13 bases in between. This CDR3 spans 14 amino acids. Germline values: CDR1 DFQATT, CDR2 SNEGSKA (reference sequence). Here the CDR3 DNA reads TGCAGTGCTGGAGTGCCGGGAACCAAAAACATTCAGTACTTC. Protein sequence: CSAGVPGTKNIQYF.

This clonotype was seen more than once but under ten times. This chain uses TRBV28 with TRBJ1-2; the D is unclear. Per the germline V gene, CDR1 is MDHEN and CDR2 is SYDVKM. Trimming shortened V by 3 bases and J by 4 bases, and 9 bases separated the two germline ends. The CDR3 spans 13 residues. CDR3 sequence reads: CASSLGSPYGYTF. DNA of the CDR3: TGTGCCAGCAGTTTGGGCAGCCCCTATGGCTACACCTTC.

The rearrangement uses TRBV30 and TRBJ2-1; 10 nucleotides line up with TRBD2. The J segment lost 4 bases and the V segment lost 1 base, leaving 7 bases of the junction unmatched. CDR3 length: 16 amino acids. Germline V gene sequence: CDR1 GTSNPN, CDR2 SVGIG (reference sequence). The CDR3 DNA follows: TGTGCCTGGAGTGACCCGGGACTAGCGATGTACAATGAGCAGTTCTTC. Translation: CAWSDPGLAMYNEQFF.

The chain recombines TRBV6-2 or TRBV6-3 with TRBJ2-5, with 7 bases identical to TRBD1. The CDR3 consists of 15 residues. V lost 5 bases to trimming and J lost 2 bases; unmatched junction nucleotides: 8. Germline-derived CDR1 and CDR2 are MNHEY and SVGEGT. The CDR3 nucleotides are TGTGCCAGCAGTCCTGAGGGACAGCCGCAAGAGACCCAGTACTTC. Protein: CASSPEGQPQETQYF.

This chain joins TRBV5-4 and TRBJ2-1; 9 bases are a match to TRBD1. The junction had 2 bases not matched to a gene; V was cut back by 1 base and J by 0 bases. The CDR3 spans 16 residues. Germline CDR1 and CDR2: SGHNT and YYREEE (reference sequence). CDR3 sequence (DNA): TGTGCCAGCAGCTTGACAGGGGGCCACTCCTACAATGAGCAGTTCTTC. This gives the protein CASSLTGGHSYNEQFF.

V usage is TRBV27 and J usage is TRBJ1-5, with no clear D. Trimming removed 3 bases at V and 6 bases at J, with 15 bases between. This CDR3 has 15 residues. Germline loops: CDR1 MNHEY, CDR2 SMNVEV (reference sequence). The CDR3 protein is CASSLEGLLGQPQHF. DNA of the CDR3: TGTGCCAGCAGTTTGGAAGGTCTCCTCGGTCAGCCCCAGCATTTT.

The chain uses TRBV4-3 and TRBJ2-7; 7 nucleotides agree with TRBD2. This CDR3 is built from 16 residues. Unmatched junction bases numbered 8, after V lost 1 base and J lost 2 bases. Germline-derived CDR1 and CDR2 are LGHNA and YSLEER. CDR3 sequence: CASSQARTGLAYEQYF. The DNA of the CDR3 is TGCGCCAGCAGCCAAGCTCGCACCGGACTAGCCTACGAGCAGTACTTC.

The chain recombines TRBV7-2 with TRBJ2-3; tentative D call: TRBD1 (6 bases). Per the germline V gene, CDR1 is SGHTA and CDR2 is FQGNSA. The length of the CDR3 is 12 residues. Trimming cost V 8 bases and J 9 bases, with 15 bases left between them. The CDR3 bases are TGTGCCAGCGACATGAGGGGGTCCACGCAGTATTTT. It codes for CASDMRGSTQYF.